This T cell receptor (beta chain) derives from a study of CD8 T cells in Susac syndrome. Isolation of CD8+ and CD4+ T cells was performed negatively, whereas enrichment of TEMRA cells was done by FACS. The RNA, roughly 0.45 to 1 ug, was put through reverse transcription using random hexamers. TCR beta CDR3 was amplified by immunoSEQ multiplex PCR. This amplification extended across 54 Vbeta and 13 Jbeta segments. MiXCR, run by TCRdb on the immunoSEQ multiplex PCR reads, gives a single entry per CDR3 protein. The data contain roughly 160,000 distinct CDR3 sequences, around 96% of them singletons. This clonotype was obtained from a human donor in good health. Sequenced: CD4+ T cells from PBMCs.

This CDR3 reads CASSVVTQAHGYTF. The CDR3 DNA reads TGTGCCAGCAGCGTAGTAACACAGGCCCATGGCTACACCTTC. The rearrangement uses TRBV9 and TRBJ1-2; TRBD1 might be the D (5 bases). CDR3 size: 14 residues. CDR1 and CDR2 (germline): SGDLS, YYNGEE. V lost 0 bases and J 6 bases, leaving 12 bases between the germline ends. Combining the CDR3 with reference TRBV9 and TRBJ1-2 gives the whole variable domain DSGVTQTPKHLITATGQRVTLRCSPRSGDLSVYWYQQSLDQGLQFLIQYYNGEERAKGNILERFSAQQFPDLHSELNLSSLELGDSALYFCASSVVTQAHGYTFGSGTRLTVV.